Below are 18 T cell receptor beta chains sequenced from a single sample in a study of CD8 T cells in Susac syndrome (dated by TCRdb to between 2018 and 2021). Libraries were built with the immunoSEQ multiplex PCR assay. RNA was extracted with the RNeasy kit and 0.5 to 1 ug was reverse transcribed using random hexamers. Using fastp at Q25 and MiXCR, TCRdb reprocessed the public reads and kept productive beta chains. Under each unique CDR3 protein, matching rows form one entry showing the most common genes and DNA. For this sample there are some 77,000 distinct CDR3 sequences; about 92% appear just once. The top ten clones comprise approximately 0.52% of the sample. What was sequenced was CD4+ T cells from PBMCs. These receptor sequences come from a human donor with Susac syndrome.

The rearrangement links TRBV19 to TRBJ1-3; D not certain. CDR1 is LNHDA, CDR2 SQIVND, per germline (reference sequence). The CDR3 is made up of 14 amino acids. V lost 3 bases and J lost 3, with 9 bases in between. CDR3 nucleotide sequence: TGTGCCAGTAGTATCTCGGGGATTGGAAACACCATATATTTT. Residues: CASSISGIGNTIYF. The full variable domain, completed using reference TRBV19 and TRBJ1-3, is DGGITQSPKYLFRKEGQNVTLSCEQNLNHDAMYWYRQDPGQGLRLIYYSQIVNDFQKGDIAEGYSVSREKKESFPLTVTSAQKNPTAFYLCASSISGIGNTIYFGEGSWLTVV.

V is TRBV29-1 and J is TRBJ2-7; 15 nucleotides agree with TRBD2. J lost 2 bases, V lost 3 bases, and 8 bases had no gene match. CDR1 and CDR2 (germline): SQVTM, ANQGSEA. The CDR3 length is 17 residues. CDR3 DNA sequence: TGCAGCGTTGATGTGGGACTAGCGGGAGGAAAAGCCTACGAGCAGTACTTC. The encoded protein is CSVDVGLAGGKAYEQYF.

This chain joins TRBV27 and TRBJ1-2; D call uncertain. The CDR3 extends over 12 amino acids. Germline V gives CDR1 MNHEY, CDR2 SMNVEV (reference sequence). With 10 bases removed from V and 8 bases from J, the gap between germline ends came to 17 bases. The CDR3 is CATGGSTSGYTF. CDR3 in DNA: TGTGCCACCGGAGGAAGTACGAGCGGCTACACCTTC.

The V and J genes are TRBV6-2 or TRBV6-3 and TRBJ1-1; unclear D gene. This CDR3 contains 14 residues. Germline CDR1 reads MNHEY; CDR2 reads SVGEGT. Trimming shortened V by 4 bases and J by 5 bases, and 14 bases separated the two germline ends. CDR3 nucleotide sequence: TGTGCCAGCAGTTCCAGGTATGGGAATACTGAAGCTTTCTTT. Protein: CASSSRYGNTEAFF.

This clonotype was detected once. This sequence joins TRBV24-1 and TRBJ2-2; the D is unclear. This CDR3 comprises 15 residues. The germline V gene encodes CDR1 KGHDR and CDR2 SFDVKD. Trimming removed 2 bases at V and 3 bases at J, with 9 bases between. DNA for the CDR3: TGTGCCACCAGTGATTATGGACCCGACACCGGGGAGCTGTTTTTT. As protein: CATSDYGPDTGELFF.

The gene calls are TRBV12-3 or TRBV12-4 and TRBJ2-7; TRBD1 matches 8 bases. V was clipped by 3 bases and J by 3 bases; unmatched bases: 4. The CDR3 covers 14 residues. DNA for the CDR3: TGTGCCAGCAGTTTGGTGACAGGGGTCTACGAGCAGTACTTC. The encoded protein is CASSLVTGVYEQYF.

Only one count was recorded for this clonotype. The chain joins TRBV5-4 to TRBJ2-6; either TRBD1 or TRBD2 may supply D (6 bases each). Trimming stripped 4 bases from V and 0 bases from J, with 17 bases between. Germline-derived CDR1 and CDR2 are SGHNT and YYREEE (reference sequence). The CDR3 spans 18 residues. This CDR3 is CASSPPGSRGSGANVLTF. Written as DNA, the CDR3 is TGTGCCAGCAGCCCGCCCGGGAGCAGGGGCTCTGGGGCCAACGTCCTGACTTTC.

The V gene is TRBV5-1, the J gene TRBJ1-1; D gene unclear. The CDR3 runs to 12 residues. Deletions cut 5 bases from V and 8 bases from J, with 13 bases between. CDR1 is SGHRS and CDR2 is YFSETQ in the germline V gene. The CDR3 nucleotides read TGCGCCAGCAGGCTTGGGCTCAGGGAAGCTTTCTTT. Encoded protein: CASRLGLREAFF.

This clonotype was seen a handful of times. The V call is TRBV7-2, the J call TRBJ2-7; D gene unclear. V was clipped by 4 bases and J by 0 bases, with 4 bases between them. This CDR3 is built from 12 residues. Germline CDR1 is SGHTA and CDR2 is FQGNSA. The CDR3 nucleotides read TGTGCCAGCAGCTCCCACTCCTACGAGCAGTACTTC. Translated, it gives CASSSHSYEQYF.

V usage is TRBV20-1 and J usage is TRBJ2-5, with a weak D call TRBD2 (6 bases). CDR3 length equals 18 residues. V was trimmed by 5 bases and J by 5 bases, leaving 30 bases between them. Germline V gene lookup returns CDR1 DFQATT and CDR2 SNEGSKA (reference sequence). The CDR3 DNA sequence: TGCAGTGCTGGCCCCCGTTGGTCCGGAGGGCCGGGATTGGAGACCCAGTACTTC. Its protein is CSAGPRWSGGPGLETQYF.

This clonotype has only one observation. The rearrangement links TRBV6-1 to TRBJ1-5, with 8 bases fitting TRBD1. This CDR3 has 16 amino acids. Germline V gene lookup returns CDR1 MNHNS and CDR2 SASEGT. V was pared by 2 bases and J by 5 bases, with 8 bases of the junction left unmatched. The DNA of the CDR3 is TGTGCCAGCAGTGAAATTGCAGGGGGCGATTATCAGCCCCAGCATTTT. This gives the protein CASSEIAGGDYQPQHF.

J is TRBJ1-1 and V is TRBV3-1; a weak D match, TRBD1 (6 bases). Germline-derived CDR1 and CDR2 are LGHDT and YNNKEL (reference sequence). V dropped 8 bases and J dropped 1 base, with 14 bases sitting between them. CDR3 length: 14 amino acids. CDR3 in DNA: TGTGCCAGCGCGGGGGGCCTGTCGAACACTGAAGCTTTCTTT. The encoded protein is CASAGGLSNTEAFF. The variable domain in full, completed from reference TRBV3-1 and TRBJ1-1, reads DTAVSQTPKYLVTQMGNDKSIKCEQNLGHDTMYWYKQDSKKFLKIMFSYNNKELIINETVPNRFSPKSPDKAHLNLHINSLELGDSAVYFCASAGGLSNTEAFFGQGTRLTVV.

This clonotype was found a few times. The rearrangement links TRBV2 to TRBJ2-2; the D gene is possibly TRBD2 (6 bases). This CDR3 spans 16 amino acids. The V gene's germline CDR1 is SNHLY and CDR2 FYNNEI. V lost 8 bases, J lost 1 base, and 17 bases lay in between. In DNA, the CDR3 is TGTGCCAGCGGGGGTAGAGGTAGCGGGAACACCGGGGAGCTGTTTTTT. Protein: CASGGRGSGNTGELFF. Supplemented by reference TRBV2 and TRBJ2-2, the full variable domain reads EPEVTQTPSHQVTQMGQEVILRCVPISNHLYFYWYRQILGQKVEFLVSFYNNEISEKSEIFDDQFSVERPDGSNFTLKIRSTKLEDSAMYFCASGGRGSGNTGELFFGEGSRLTVL.

This clonotype was counted a few times. The gene calls are TRBV7-6 and TRBJ2-7, with TRBD1 matching 8 bases. The V segment lost 5 bases and the J segment 3 bases; nucleotides outside the gene matches: 3. CDR3 length equals 13 residues. Germline CDR1 reads SGHVS; CDR2 reads FNYEAQ. Written as DNA, the CDR3 is TGTGCCAGCAGCGTTACAGGGGGCTACGAGCAGTACTTC. This gives the protein CASSVTGGYEQYF. Together with reference TRBV7-6 and TRBJ2-7, the CDR3 gives the full variable domain: GAGVSQSPRYKVTKRGQDVALRCDPISGHVSLYWYRQALGQGPEFLTYFNYEAQQDKSGLPNDRFSAERPEGSISTLTIQRTEQRDSAMYRCASSVTGGYEQYFGPGTRLTVT.

CDR3: CASSFRRDFNYGYTF. As DNA, the CDR3 is TGTGCCAGCAGCTTCCGACGGGACTTTAACTATGGCTACACCTTC. The V gene is TRBV7-9, the J gene TRBJ1-2, with D perhaps TRBD1 (5 bases). V lost 3 bases, J lost 1 base, and 12 bases lay in between. This CDR3 region has 15 residues. CDR1 SEHNR and CDR2 FQNEAQ come from the germline V gene (reference sequence).

The J gene is TRBJ1-2, the V gene TRBV6-2 or TRBV6-3; D is ambiguous. Looked up from germline, CDR1 is MNHEY and CDR2 is SVGEGT. Trimming removed 0 bases from V and 0 bases from J, with 8 bases in between. This CDR3 is built from 15 residues. DNA for the CDR3: TGTGCCAGCAGTTACTCGGCAGTATCTAACTATGGCTACACCTTC. Its translation is CASSYSAVSNYGYTF.

V usage is TRBV29-1 and J usage is TRBJ2-5, with TRBD1 as a possible D gene (5 bases). CDR1 and CDR2 (germline): SQVTM, ANQGSEA. The CDR3 has 13 residues. Trimming removed 7 bases at V and 5 bases at J, with 17 bases between. CDR3 sequence (DNA): TGCAGCGGTAACGGATGGGGCGGTGAGACCCAGTACTTC. Residues: CSGNGWGGETQYF. Supplemented by reference TRBV29-1 and TRBJ2-5, the full variable domain reads SAVISQKPSRDICQRGTSLTIQCQVDSQVTMMFWYRQQPGQSLTLIATANQGSEATYESGFVIDKFPISRPNLTFSTLTVSNMSPEDSSIYLCSGNGWGGETQYFGPGTRLLVL.

The chain couples TRBV20-1 to TRBJ2-1, with 10 bases fitting TRBD2. V lost 0 bases and J lost 8; bases outside the gene matches: 7. Per the germline V gene, CDR1 is DFQATT and CDR2 is SNEGSKA (reference sequence). This CDR3 comprises 15 residues. CDR3 in DNA: TGCAGTGCTAGAGATGGGCTAGCGGGAGCCTATGAGCAGTTCTTC. It yields the protein CSARDGLAGAYEQFF.